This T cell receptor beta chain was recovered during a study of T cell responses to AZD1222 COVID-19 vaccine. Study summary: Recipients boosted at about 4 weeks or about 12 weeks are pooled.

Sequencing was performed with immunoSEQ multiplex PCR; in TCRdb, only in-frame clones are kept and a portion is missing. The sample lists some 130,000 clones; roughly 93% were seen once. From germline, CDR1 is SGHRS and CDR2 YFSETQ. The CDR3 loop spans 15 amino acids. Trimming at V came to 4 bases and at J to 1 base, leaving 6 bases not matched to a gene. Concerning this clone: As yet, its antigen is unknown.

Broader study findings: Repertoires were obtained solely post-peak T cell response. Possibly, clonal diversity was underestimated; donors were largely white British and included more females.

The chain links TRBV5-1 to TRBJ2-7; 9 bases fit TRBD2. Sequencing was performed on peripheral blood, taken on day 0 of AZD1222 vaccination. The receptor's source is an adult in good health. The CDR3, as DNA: TGCGCCAGCAGCGTCGGACTAGCGTTATCCTACGAGCAGTACTTC. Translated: CASSVGLALSYEQYF.